This T cell receptor beta chain comes out of a study of blood T cell repertoires in COVID-19. Under the authors' procedure: Researchers report that nucleated cell counts were estimated from reference gene primer amplification. The table came from immunoSEQ multiplex PCR; TCRdb's copy has only in-frame clones and leaves some out. Clone size and V and J calls were adopted from that table, with D and trimming inferred from the DNA. The sample lists just over 250,000 clones; about 88% were seen once. Assignments of participants to cohorts depended upon their own reported clinical history. This CDR3 region has 15 residues. CDR1 is LGHDT and CDR2 is YNNKEL in the germline V gene (reference sequence). V lost 4 bases and J lost 0, with 7 bases in between.

The source is a man between 25 and 39 years old with acute COVID-19. The sample comprised PBMCs or T cells enriched from blood (not recorded which). The V and J genes are TRBV3-1 (or the pseudogene TRBV3-2) and TRBJ2-6; D gene uncertain. The CDR3 is CASSPVASGANVLTF. CDR3 DNA sequence: TGTGCCAGCAGCCCAGTAGCCTCTGGGGCCAACGTCCTGACTTTC.